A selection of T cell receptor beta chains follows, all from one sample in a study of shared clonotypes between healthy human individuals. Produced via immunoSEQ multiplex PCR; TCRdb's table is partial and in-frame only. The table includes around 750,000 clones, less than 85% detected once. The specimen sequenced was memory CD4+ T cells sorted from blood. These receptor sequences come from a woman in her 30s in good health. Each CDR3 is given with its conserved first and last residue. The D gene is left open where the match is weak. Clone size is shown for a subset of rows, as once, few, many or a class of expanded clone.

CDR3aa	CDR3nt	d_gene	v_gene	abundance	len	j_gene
CASSRGTLEGEKLFF	TGTGCCAGCTCACGGGGGACGCTCGAGGGCGAAAAACTGTTTTTT	NA	TRBV18	NA	15	TRBJ1-4
CAISRASKGGNEQFF	TGTGCCATCAGCCGAGCCTCGAAGGGGGGTAATGAGCAGTTCTTC	NA	TRBV10-3	NA	15	TRBJ2-1
CASRLGGGTGELFF	TGTGCCAGCCGGTTGGGGGGCGGAACCGGGGAGCTGTTTTTT	NA	TRBV2	NA	14	TRBJ2-2
CASRWGYNEQFF	TGTGCCAGCAGGTGGGGCTACAATGAGCAGTTCTTC	NA	TRBV6-1	NA	12	TRBJ2-1
CASSENGQFTGQPQHF	TGTGCCAGCAGTGAAAATGGTCAGTTTACCGGTCAGCCCCAGCATTTT	NA	TRBV6-1	NA	16	TRBJ1-5
CAIGAYREPPDTQYF	TGTGCCATCGGGGCCTACCGGGAGCCCCCAGATACGCAGTATTTT	NA	TRBV6-6	NA	15	TRBJ2-3
CASSRRDRNTEAFF	TGTGCCAGCAGCCGCCGGGACAGGAACACTGAAGCTTTCTTT	NA	TRBV21-1	once	14	TRBJ1-1
CASSLHTGVGTEAFF	TGTGCCAGCAGTTTACACACAGGGGTTGGGACTGAAGCTTTCTTT	TRBD1	TRBV28	NA	15	TRBJ1-1
CATSRDLQGYEQYF	TGTGCCACCAGCAGAGACCTACAGGGCTACGAGCAGTACTTC	NA	TRBV15	NA	14	TRBJ2-7
CASSPRTGGVGQPQHF	TGTGCCAGTAGTCCCCGGACAGGGGGCGTCGGACAGCCCCAGCATTTT	TRBD1	TRBV19	NA	16	TRBJ1-5
CASSTIEQFF	TGTGCCAGCAGCACTATAGAGCAGTTCTTC	NA	TRBV7-8	NA	10	TRBJ2-1
CAISTFTDTQYF	TGTGCCATCAGTACGTTCACAGATACGCAGTATTTT	NA	TRBV10-3	NA	12	TRBJ2-3
CASSLGGAGVGTTDIQYF	TGCGCCAGCAGCTTGGGGGGCGCGGGAGTGGGGACAACGGACATTCAGTACTTC	NA	TRBV5-1	NA	18	TRBJ2-4
CASRTSGTENGYTF	TGTGCCAGCCGAACTTCCGGGACGGAAAATGGCTACACCTTC	NA	TRBV28	few	14	TRBJ1-2
CASREPVAGAGNEQYF	TGTGCCAGCAGAGAACCCGTAGCGGGAGCGGGGAACGAGCAGTACTTC	TRBD2	TRBV2	few	16	TRBJ2-7
CASSQPLGVGNEQFF	TGCGCCAGCAGCCAACCTCTTGGCGTGGGGAATGAGCAGTTCTTC	NA	TRBV4-1	NA	15	TRBJ2-1
CASTWDGFGETQYF	TGCGCCAGCACCTGGGACGGGTTTGGTGAGACCCAGTACTTC	NA	TRBV5-1	once	14	TRBJ2-5
CASSLLGGNYGYTF	TGTGCCAGCAGTTTACTCGGGGGAAACTATGGCTACACCTTC	NA	TRBV28	NA	14	TRBJ1-2
CASSFLGNTGELFF	TGCGCCAGCAGCTTTCTAGGGAACACCGGGGAGCTGTTTTTT	NA	TRBV5-1	NA	14	TRBJ2-2
CASRTSAMGDQYF	TGTGCCAGCAGGACCTCGGCTATGGGGGACCAGTACTTC	NA	TRBV6-4	few	13	TRBJ2-5
CASSFDSLSNQPQHF	TGTGCCAGCAGCTTCGACAGCCTGAGCAATCAGCCCCAGCATTTT	NA	TRBV11-2	NA	15	TRBJ1-5
CASSYEGVGYTF	TGTGCCAGCAGTTACGAAGGAGTTGGCTACACCTTC	NA	TRBV6-6	NA	12	TRBJ1-2
CASNRQGKSTDTQYF	TGTGCCAGCAATCGACAGGGAAAGAGCACAGATACGCAGTATTTT	TRBD1	TRBV6-5	many	15	TRBJ2-3
CASRRPTSDEQYF	TGTGCCAGCAGGCGGCCTACCTCGGATGAGCAGTACTTC	NA	TRBV28	NA	13	TRBJ2-7
CASRFGTSYEQYF	TGTGCCAGCCGATTCGGGACTAGCTACGAGCAGTACTTC	TRBD2	TRBV27	NA	13	TRBJ2-7
CASSPDGDRGEAFF	TGTGCCAGCAGTCCAGACGGGGACAGGGGTGAAGCTTTCTTT	TRBD1	TRBV6-4	once	14	TRBJ1-1
CASSQGLWYTF	TGCGCCAGCAGCCAAGGGTTATGGTACACCTTC	NA	TRBV4-1	NA	11	TRBJ1-2
CAWTSGSYEQYF	TGTGCCTGGACTAGCGGTTCCTACGAGCAGTACTTC	TRBD2	TRBV30	NA	12	TRBJ2-7
CACRGQWAGPYEQYF	TGTGCCTGCCGTGGGCAGTGGGCAGGCCCCTACGAGCAGTACTTC	NA	TRBV30	NA	15	TRBJ2-7
CASSPPVLSGNTIYF	TGTGCCAGCTCACCACCCGTTCTCTCTGGAAACACCATATATTTT	NA	TRBV18	few	15	TRBJ1-3
CSARGEYEQYF	TGCAGTGCCAGGGGGGAGTACGAGCAGTACTTC	NA	TRBV20-1	NA	11	TRBJ2-7
CASSVALQGAYNEQFF	TGTGCCAGCAGCGTAGCTCTTCAGGGCGCATACAATGAGCAGTTCTTC	NA	TRBV9	NA	16	TRBJ2-1
CASSERRAGGPSEQYF	TGTGCCAGCAGTGAAAGGCGAGCGGGAGGGCCATCCGAGCAGTACTTC	TRBD2	TRBV6-1	NA	16	TRBJ2-7
CASSQGVQGWDTEAFF	TGTGCCAGCTCACAAGGGGTACAGGGATGGGACACTGAAGCTTTCTTT	NA	TRBV18	many	16	TRBJ1-1
CSASPGNEQYF	TGCAGTGCTAGCCCCGGAAACGAGCAGTACTTC	NA	TRBV20-1	NA	11	TRBJ2-7
CSVETYTEAFF	TGCAGCGTTGAAACTTACACTGAAGCTTTCTTT	NA	TRBV29-1	once	11	TRBJ1-1
CASSESRLQGPEAFF	TGCGCCAGCAGTGAGTCGCGCCTCCAGGGACCTGAAGCTTTCTTT	NA	TRBV10-1	NA	15	TRBJ1-1
CASSVRTSAAYEQYF	TGTGCCAGCAGTGTAAGGACTAGCGCTGCCTACGAGCAGTACTTC	TRBD2	TRBV25-1	NA	15	TRBJ2-7
CASSLAGAGEKLFF	TGTGCCAGCAGCTTAGCGGGGGCAGGTGAAAAACTGTTTTTT	NA	TRBV7-9	NA	14	TRBJ1-4
CASSEWVSGELFF	TGCGCCAGCAGTGAGTGGGTTTCGGGGGAGCTGTTTTTT	NA	TRBV10-2	NA	13	TRBJ2-2
CASSGTGGSREQYF	TGCGCCAGCAGTGGAACAGGGGGCTCTAGGGAGCAGTACTTC	TRBD1	TRBV5-1	few	14	TRBJ2-7
CASSRWEGGTEAFF	TGTGCCAGCAGCCGTTGGGAGGGCGGCACTGAAGCTTTCTTT	NA	TRBV7-2	NA	14	TRBJ1-1
CASPKPGTANQPQHF	TGTGCAAGTCCCAAACCCGGGACAGCCAATCAGCCCCAGCATTTT	NA	TRBV12-2	once	15	TRBJ1-5
CASSLVREETQYF	TGTGCCAGCAGCTTGGTCAGGGAAGAGACCCAGTACTTC	NA	TRBV5-6	NA	13	TRBJ2-5
CASRKTSGDTGELFF	TGTGCCAGCAGGAAGACTAGCGGGGACACCGGGGAGCTGTTTTTT	TRBD2	TRBV2	NA	15	TRBJ2-2
CASSLVNPTDTQYF	TGCGCCAGCAGCTTGGTAAACCCAACAGATACGCAGTATTTT	NA	TRBV5-1	NA	14	TRBJ2-3